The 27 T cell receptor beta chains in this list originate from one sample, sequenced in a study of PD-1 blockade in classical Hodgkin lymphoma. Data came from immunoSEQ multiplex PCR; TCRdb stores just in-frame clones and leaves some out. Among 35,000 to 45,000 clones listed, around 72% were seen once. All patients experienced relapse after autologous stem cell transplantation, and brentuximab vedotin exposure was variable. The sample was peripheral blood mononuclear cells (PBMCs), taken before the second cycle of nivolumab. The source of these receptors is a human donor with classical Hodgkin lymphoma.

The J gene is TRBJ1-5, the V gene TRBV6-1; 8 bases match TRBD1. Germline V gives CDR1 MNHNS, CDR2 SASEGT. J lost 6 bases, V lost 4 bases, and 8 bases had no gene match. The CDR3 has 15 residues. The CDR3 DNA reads TGTGCCAGCAGTGCTCAGGGGGCGCAGGGTCAGCCCCAGCATTTT. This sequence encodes CASSAQGAQGQPQHF.

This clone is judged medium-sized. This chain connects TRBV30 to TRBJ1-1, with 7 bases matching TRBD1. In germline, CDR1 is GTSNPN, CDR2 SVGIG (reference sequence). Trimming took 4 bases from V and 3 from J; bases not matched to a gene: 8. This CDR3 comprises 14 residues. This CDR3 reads CAWNPGQPDTEAFF. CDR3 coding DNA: TGTGCCTGGAACCCGGGACAGCCTGACACTGAAGCTTTCTTT.

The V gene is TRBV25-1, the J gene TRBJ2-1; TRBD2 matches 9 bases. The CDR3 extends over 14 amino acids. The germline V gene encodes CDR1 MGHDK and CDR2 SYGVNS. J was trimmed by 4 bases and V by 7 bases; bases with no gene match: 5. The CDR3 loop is CASIHSGSYNEQFF. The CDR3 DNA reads TGTGCCAGCATCCATAGCGGGAGTTACAATGAGCAGTTCTTC.

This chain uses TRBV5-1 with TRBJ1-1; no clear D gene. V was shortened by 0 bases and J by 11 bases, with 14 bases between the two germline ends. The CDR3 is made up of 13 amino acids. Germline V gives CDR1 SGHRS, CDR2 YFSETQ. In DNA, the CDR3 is TGCGCCAGCAGCTTGGGGCAGGCAATAGATGCTTTCTTT. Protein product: CASSLGQAIDAFF. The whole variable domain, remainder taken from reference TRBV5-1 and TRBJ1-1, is KAGVTQTPRYLIKTRGQQVTLSCSPISGHRSVSWYQQTPGQGLQFLFEYFSETQRNKGNFPGRFSGRQFSNSRSEMNVSTLELGDSALYLCASSLGQAIDAFFGQGTRLTVV.

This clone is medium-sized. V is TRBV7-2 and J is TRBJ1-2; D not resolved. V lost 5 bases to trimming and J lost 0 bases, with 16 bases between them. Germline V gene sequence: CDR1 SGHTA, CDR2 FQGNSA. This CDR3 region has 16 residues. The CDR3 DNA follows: TGTGCCAGCAGCCACCCCTTGGGCGAGGCTAACTATGGCTACACCTTC. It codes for CASSHPLGEANYGYTF.

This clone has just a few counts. The CDR3 spells CASSLTWGYTF. The DNA for the CDR3 is TGTGCCAGCAGCTTAACCTGGGGCTACACCTTC. The rearrangement links TRBV7-9 to TRBJ1-2; D remains unclear. V lost 2 bases, J lost 8 bases, and 6 bases lay in between. Germline V lookup: CDR1 SEHNR, CDR2 FQNEAQ (reference sequence). The CDR3 length is 11 residues.

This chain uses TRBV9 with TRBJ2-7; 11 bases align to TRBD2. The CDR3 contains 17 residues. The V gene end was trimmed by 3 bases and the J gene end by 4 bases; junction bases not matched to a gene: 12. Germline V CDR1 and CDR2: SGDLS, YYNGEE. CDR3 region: CASSAAEPSGRWYEQYF. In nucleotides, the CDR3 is TGTGCCAGCAGCGCAGCCGAACCTAGCGGGAGGTGGTACGAGCAGTACTTC.

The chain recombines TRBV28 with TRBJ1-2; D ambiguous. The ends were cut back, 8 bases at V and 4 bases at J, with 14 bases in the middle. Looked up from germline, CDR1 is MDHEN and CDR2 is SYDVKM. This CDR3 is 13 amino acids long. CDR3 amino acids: CASSKVESYGYTF. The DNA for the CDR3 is TGTGCCAGCTCCAAGGTAGAGTCCTATGGCTACACCTTC.

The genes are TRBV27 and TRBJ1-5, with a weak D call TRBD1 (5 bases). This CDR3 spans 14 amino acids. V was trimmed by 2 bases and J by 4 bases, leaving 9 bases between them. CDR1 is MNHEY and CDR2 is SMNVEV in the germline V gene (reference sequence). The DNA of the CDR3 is TGTGCCAGCAGTTTAGGTGGGACTAATCAGCCCCAGCATTTT. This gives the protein CASSLGGTNQPQHF.

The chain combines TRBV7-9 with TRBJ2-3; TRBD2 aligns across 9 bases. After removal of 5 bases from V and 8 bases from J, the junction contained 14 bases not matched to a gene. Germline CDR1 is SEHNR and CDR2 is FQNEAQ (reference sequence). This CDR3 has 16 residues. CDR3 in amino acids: CASSPRGGRAGGTQYF. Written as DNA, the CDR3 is TGTGCCAGCAGCCCTAGAGGCGGGAGGGCCGGTGGTACGCAGTATTTT.

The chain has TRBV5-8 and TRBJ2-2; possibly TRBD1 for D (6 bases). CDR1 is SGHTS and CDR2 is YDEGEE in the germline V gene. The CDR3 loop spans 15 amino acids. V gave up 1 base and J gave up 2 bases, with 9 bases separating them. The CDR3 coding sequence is TGTGCCAGCAGCTTGTGGGGGCTTAACACCGGGGAGCTGTTTTTT. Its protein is CASSLWGLNTGELFF.

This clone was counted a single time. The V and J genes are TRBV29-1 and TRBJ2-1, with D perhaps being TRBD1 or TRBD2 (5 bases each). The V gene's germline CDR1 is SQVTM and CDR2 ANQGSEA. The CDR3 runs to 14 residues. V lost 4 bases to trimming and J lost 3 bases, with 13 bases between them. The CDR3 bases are TGCAGCGTTGCGGCGAGGGGATTCTACAATGAGCAGTTCTTC. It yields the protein CSVAARGFYNEQFF.

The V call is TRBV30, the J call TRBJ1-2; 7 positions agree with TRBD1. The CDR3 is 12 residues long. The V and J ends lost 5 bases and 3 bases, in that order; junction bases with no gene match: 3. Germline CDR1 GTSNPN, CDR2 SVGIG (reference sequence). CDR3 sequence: CAWQGVDYGYTF. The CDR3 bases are TGTGCCTGGCAGGGGGTCGACTATGGCTACACCTTC. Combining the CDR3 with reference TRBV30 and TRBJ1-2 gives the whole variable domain SQTIHQWPATLVQPVGSPLSLECTVEGTSNPNLYWYRQAAGRGLQLLFYSVGIGQISSEVPQNLSASRPQDRQFILSSKKLLLSDSGFYLCAWQGVDYGYTFGSGTRLTVV.

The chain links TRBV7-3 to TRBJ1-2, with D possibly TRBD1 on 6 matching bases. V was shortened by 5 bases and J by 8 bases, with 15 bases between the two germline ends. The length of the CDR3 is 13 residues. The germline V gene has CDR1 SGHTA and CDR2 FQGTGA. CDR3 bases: TGTGCCAGCAGCCTTAAGGGGGACCAAGGCTACACCTTC. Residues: CASSLKGDQGYTF. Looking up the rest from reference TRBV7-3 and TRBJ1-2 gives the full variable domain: GAGVSQTPSNKVTEKGKYVELRCDPISGHTALYWYRQSLGQGPEFLIYFQGTGAADDSGLPNDRFFAVRPEGSVSTLKIQRTERGDSAVYLCASSLKGDQGYTFGSGTRLTVV.

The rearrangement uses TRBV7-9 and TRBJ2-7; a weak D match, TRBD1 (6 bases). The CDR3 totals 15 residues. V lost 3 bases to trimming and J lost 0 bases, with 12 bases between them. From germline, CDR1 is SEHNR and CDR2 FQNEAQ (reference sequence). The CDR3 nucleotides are TGTGCCAGCAGCTTTGAGACAGGTGGCTCCTACGAGCAGTACTTC. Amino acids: CASSFETGGSYEQYF.

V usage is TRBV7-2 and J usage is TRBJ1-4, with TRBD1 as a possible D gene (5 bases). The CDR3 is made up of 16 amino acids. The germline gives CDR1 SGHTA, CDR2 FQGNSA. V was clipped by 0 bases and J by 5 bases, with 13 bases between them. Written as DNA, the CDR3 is TGTGCCAGCAGCTTAGCCTCCCGGACAAGGAATGAAAAACTGTTTTTT. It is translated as CASSLASRTRNEKLFF. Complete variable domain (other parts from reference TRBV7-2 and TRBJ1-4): GAGVSQSPSNKVTEKGKDVELRCDPISGHTALYWYRQSLGQGLEFLIYFQGNSAPDKSGLPSDRFSAERTGGSVSTLTIQRTQQEDSAVYLCASSLASRTRNEKLFFGSGTQLSVL.

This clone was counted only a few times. The CDR3 bases are TGTGCCAGCAGCCCCGGGAGCCACAATGAGCAGTTCTTC. Residues: CASSPGSHNEQFF. The chain combines TRBV14 with TRBJ2-1, with TRBD2 as a possible D gene (6 bases). CDR1 is SGHDN, CDR2 FVKESK, per germline. Trimming stripped 4 bases from V and 5 bases from J, with 9 bases between. The CDR3 has 13 residues.

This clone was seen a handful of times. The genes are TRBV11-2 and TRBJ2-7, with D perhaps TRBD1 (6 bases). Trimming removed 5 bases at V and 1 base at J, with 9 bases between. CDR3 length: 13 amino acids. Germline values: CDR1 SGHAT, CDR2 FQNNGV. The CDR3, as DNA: TGTGCCAGCAGCCTCGGGACATCCTACGAGCAGTACTTC. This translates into CASSLGTSYEQYF.

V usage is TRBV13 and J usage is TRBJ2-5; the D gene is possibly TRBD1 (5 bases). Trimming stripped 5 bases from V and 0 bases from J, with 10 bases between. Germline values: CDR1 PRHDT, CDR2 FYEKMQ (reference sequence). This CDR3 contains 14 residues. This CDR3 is CASSLIQDQETQYF. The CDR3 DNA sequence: TGTGCCAGCAGCCTGATACAGGACCAAGAGACCCAGTACTTC.

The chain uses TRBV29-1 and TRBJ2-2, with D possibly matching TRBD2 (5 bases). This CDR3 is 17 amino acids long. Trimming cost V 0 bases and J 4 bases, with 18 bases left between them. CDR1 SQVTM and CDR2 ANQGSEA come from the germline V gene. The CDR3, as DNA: TGCAGCGTTGAAGATCGGGGTGGTCAGGCCGCCACCGGGGAGCTGTTTTTT. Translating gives CSVEDRGGQAATGELFF.

CDR3 residues: CASSLVSGRQDTQYF. Written as DNA, the CDR3 is TGTGCCAGCAGCTTAGTTAGCGGGAGACAAGATACGCAGTATTTT. This chain uses TRBV7-6 with TRBJ2-3, with TRBD2 matching 9 bases. There are 15 residues in the CDR3. Looked up from germline, CDR1 is SGHVS and CDR2 is FNYEAQ. Germline trimming cut 1 base from V and 5 bases from J; bases unmatched to any gene: 4.

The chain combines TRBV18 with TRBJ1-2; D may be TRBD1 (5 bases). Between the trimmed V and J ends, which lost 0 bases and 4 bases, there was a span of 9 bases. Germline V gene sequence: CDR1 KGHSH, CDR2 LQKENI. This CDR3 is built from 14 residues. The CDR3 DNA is TGTGCCAGCTCACCACCGGGGGGTCCCTATGGCTACACCTTC. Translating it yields CASSPPGGPYGYTF.

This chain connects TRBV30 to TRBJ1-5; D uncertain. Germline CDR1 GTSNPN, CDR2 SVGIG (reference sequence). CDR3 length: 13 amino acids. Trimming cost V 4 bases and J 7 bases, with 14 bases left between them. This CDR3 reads CAWNVREGQPQHF. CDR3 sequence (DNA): TGTGCCTGGAACGTAAGGGAGGGCCAGCCCCAGCATTTT.

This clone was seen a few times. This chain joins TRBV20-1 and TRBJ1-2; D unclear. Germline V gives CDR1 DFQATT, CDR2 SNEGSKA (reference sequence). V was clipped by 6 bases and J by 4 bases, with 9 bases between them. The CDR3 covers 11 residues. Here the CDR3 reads CSAPGFYGYTF. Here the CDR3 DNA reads TGCAGTGCCCCGGGGTTCTATGGCTACACCTTC.

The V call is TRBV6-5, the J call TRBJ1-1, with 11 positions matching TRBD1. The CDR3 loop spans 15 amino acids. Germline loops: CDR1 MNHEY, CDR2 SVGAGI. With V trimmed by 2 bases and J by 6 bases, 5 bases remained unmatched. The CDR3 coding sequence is TGTGCCAGCAGTTACCAGGGACAGGGGGTCGCTGAAGCTTTCTTT. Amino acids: CASSYQGQGVAEAFF.

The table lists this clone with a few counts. The CDR3 coding sequence is TGTGCCAGCAGAACAGGGCGAGCAGGGGAGACCCAGTACTTC. Translated, it gives CASRTGRAGETQYF. The chain carries TRBV6-1 and TRBJ2-5; weak D call: TRBD1 (6 bases). Germline V lookup: CDR1 MNHNS, CDR2 SASEGT. This CDR3 is built from 14 residues. Trimming removed 6 bases at V and 5 bases at J, with 16 bases between.

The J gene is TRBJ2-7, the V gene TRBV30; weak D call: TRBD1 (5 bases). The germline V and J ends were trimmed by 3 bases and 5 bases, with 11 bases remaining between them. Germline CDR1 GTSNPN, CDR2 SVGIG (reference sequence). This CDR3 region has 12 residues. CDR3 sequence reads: CAWSLQGDEQYF. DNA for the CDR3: TGTGCCTGGAGCCTACAAGGGGACGAGCAGTACTTC.